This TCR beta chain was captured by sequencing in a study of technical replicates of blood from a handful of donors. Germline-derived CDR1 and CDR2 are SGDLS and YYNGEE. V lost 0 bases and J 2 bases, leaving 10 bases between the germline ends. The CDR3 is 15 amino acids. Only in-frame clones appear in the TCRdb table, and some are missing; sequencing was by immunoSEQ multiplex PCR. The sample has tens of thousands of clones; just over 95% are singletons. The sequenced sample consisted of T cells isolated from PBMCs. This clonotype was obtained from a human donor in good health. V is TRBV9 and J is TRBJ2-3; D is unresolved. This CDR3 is CASSVANWATDTQYF. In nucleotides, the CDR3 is TGTGCCAGCAGCGTAGCTAATTGGGCCACAGATACGCAGTATTTT.